One and the same sample provided the 18 T cell receptor beta chains below, sequenced in a study of CD8+ T cells in alopecia areata. Following RNA extraction, reverse transcription yielded cDNA that acted as the sequencing template. Sequenced by immunoSEQ multiplex PCR; TCRdb stores in-frame clones only, minus some. This repertoire shows 98,000 or so clones, 50% to 70% found once; its top ten account for 20% to 25%. Specimen: NKG2D-low CD8+ T cells sorted from blood. The receptors come from a human donor with alopecia areata.

This chain connects TRBV27 to TRBJ2-2, with D possibly called TRBD1 or TRBD2 (5 bases each). Germline V gives CDR1 MNHEY, CDR2 SMNVEV (reference sequence). The CDR3 is made up of 15 amino acids. With 5 bases removed from V and 4 bases from J, the gap between germline ends came to 14 bases. The CDR3 sequence: CASSPGTWATGELFF. The CDR3 DNA reads TGTGCCAGCAGTCCCGGGACCTGGGCCACCGGGGAGCTGTTTTTT.

This clone has just a few counts. The chain uses TRBV2 and TRBJ2-7; D is ambiguous. Germline CDR1 reads SNHLY; CDR2 reads FYNNEI. The CDR3 consists of 13 residues. The V gene lost 2 bases and the J gene lost 5 bases, with 10 bases spanning the gap. CDR3 sequence (DNA): TGTGCCAGCAGTGAATTCAGGTCCAACGAGCAGTACTTC. Translating it yields CASSEFRSNEQYF.

This rearrangement joins TRBV7-2 to TRBJ2-2, with D possibly called TRBD1 or TRBD2 (5 bases each). The CDR3 is 13 amino acids. The V gene's germline CDR1 is SGHTA and CDR2 FQGNSA. V lost 8 bases to trimming and J lost 9 bases, with 16 bases between them. CDR3 amino acids: CASPDTGGRELFF. CDR3 sequence (DNA): TGTGCCAGCCCGGACACCGGAGGCCGGGAGCTGTTTTTT.

The V gene is TRBV15, the J gene TRBJ2-3; D remains unclear. Trimming pared 1 base from V and 5 bases from J, leaving 4 bases between. In germline, CDR1 is LNHNV, CDR2 YYDKDF (reference sequence). The CDR3 length is 12 residues. The CDR3 reads CATSRAVDTQYF. The CDR3 coding sequence is TGTGCCACCAGCAGAGCGGTAGATACGCAGTATTTT.

A few counts support this clone. This chain connects TRBV29-1 to TRBJ2-5; tentative D call: TRBD1 (6 bases). The J call is doubtful: the DNA matches TRBJ2-7 better. The CDR3 totals 12 residues. Germline CDR1 is SQVTM and CDR2 is ANQGSEA. The CDR3 sequence is CSAKTGSYEQYF. The CDR3 region has the DNA TGCAGCGCCAAAACAGGGTCCTACGAGCAGTACTTC.

There are a few counts of this clone. This chain connects TRBV7-9 to TRBJ1-5, with D possibly being TRBD1 (6 bases). The CDR3 loop spans 12 amino acids. Germline lookup yields CDR1 SEHNR and CDR2 FQNEAQ (reference sequence). V lost 4 bases and J 11 bases, leaving 12 bases between the germline ends. In nucleotides, the CDR3 is TGTGCCAGCAGCTCCATACAGGGTGCCCAGCATTTT. It translates to CASSSIQGAQHF. Variable domain in full (rest from reference TRBV7-9 and TRBJ1-5): DTGVSQNPRHKITKRGQNVTFRCDPISEHNRLYWYRQTLGQGPEFLTYFQNEAQLEKSRLLSDRFSAERPKGSFSTLEIQRTEQGDSAMYLCASSSIQGAQHFGDGTRLSIL.

The chain uses TRBV19 and TRBJ1-5, with D hard to call. Germline V lookup: CDR1 LNHDA, CDR2 SQIVND (reference sequence). The CDR3 extends over 10 amino acids. V gave up 8 bases and J gave up 7 bases, with 6 bases separating them. This CDR3 reads CASGWQPQHF. The CDR3 region has the DNA TGTGCCAGTGGGTGGCAGCCCCAGCATTTT.

This clone was recorded only once. The CDR3 is CASSQVGGVGYTF. The CDR3 DNA is TGCGCCAGCAGCCAAGTTGGGGGCGTAGGCTACACCTTC. The J gene is TRBJ1-2, the V gene TRBV4-1; D perhaps matches TRBD1 (6 bases). Germline V gene sequence: CDR1 MGHRA, CDR2 YSYEKL. The CDR3 is 13 residues long. Deletions cut 1 base from V and 8 bases from J, with 11 bases between.

In this sample, this clone turned up a few times. The same CDR3 also results from other DNA sequences found in this sample. The CDR3 region has the DNA TGTGCCAGCAGTCCCCGGCTAGCGGGATACGAGCAGTACTTC. Residues: CASSPRLAGYEQYF. The chain has TRBV27 and TRBJ2-7, with 9 bases lining up with TRBD2. V shed 5 bases and J 4 bases; nucleotides not matched to a gene: 6. The length of the CDR3 is 14 residues. CDR1 and CDR2 (germline): MNHEY, SMNVEV (reference sequence).

The chain uses TRBV30 and TRBJ2-1; D not resolved. The germline CDR1 and CDR2 sequences are GTSNPN and SVGIG (reference sequence). The CDR3 has 12 residues. The V end was cut by 2 bases, the J end by 6 bases, with 8 bases between. The CDR3 here is CAWSTSGNEQFF. The CDR3 nucleotides are TGTGCCTGGAGTACGTCCGGCAATGAGCAGTTCTTC.

The chain carries TRBV28 and TRBJ2-1; 8 bases are shared with TRBD1. The trim removed 1 base at V and 9 bases at J, leaving 11 bases unmatched. This CDR3 has 16 residues. Germline assignment: CDR1 MDHEN and CDR2 SYDVKM. The CDR3 DNA is TGTGCCAGCAGTTTATACCTGACAGGGGATGAGGGTGAGCAGTTCTTC. Translation: CASSLYLTGDEGEQFF.

This clone was counted only a few times. The DNA for the CDR3 is TGTGCCAGCAGTGAGGAGGCTTTCTTT. Translating gives CASSEEAFF. J is TRBJ1-1 and V is TRBV25-1; D is ambiguous. From germline, CDR1 is MGHDK and CDR2 SYGVNS. V was shortened by 3 bases and J by 11 bases, with 4 bases between the two germline ends. The CDR3 runs to 9 residues.

This clone was counted a few times. V gene TRBV7-9 combines with J gene TRBJ2-7; maybe TRBD2 (7 bases). Between the trimmed V and J ends, which lost 5 bases and 7 bases, there was a span of 15 bases. Germline CDR1 is SEHNR and CDR2 is FQNEAQ (reference sequence). The CDR3 loop spans 13 amino acids. The CDR3 sequence is CASSAAGGLEQYF. CDR3 in DNA: TGTGCCAGCAGCGCCGCCGGGGGGCTAGAGCAGTACTTC.

This clone was counted between two and nine times. The V and J genes are TRBV27 and TRBJ2-7; perhaps TRBD2 as D (5 bases). There are 13 residues in the CDR3. Between the trimmed V and J ends, which lost 6 bases and 0 bases, there was a span of 9 bases. The germline gives CDR1 MNHEY, CDR2 SMNVEV (reference sequence). CDR3 nucleotide sequence: TGTGCCAGCAGGGGAGTAGACTCCTACGAGCAGTACTTC. Protein product: CASRGVDSYEQYF.

A few counts support this clone. This chain connects TRBV5-6 to TRBJ2-1; D is possibly TRBD2 (6 bases). In germline, CDR1 is SGHDT, CDR2 YYEEEE. V was clipped by 0 bases and J by 13 bases, with 17 bases between them. The CDR3 is 14 amino acids. The CDR3: CASSLGLGGSGQFF. As DNA, the CDR3 is TGTGCCAGCAGCTTGGGTTTGGGGGGATCGGGACAGTTCTTC.

The V call is TRBV7-9, the J call TRBJ2-5; no reliable D call. Germline V gene data show CDR1 as SEHNR and CDR2 as FQNEAQ (reference sequence). The CDR3 extends over 15 amino acids. The V gene lost 4 bases and the J gene lost 5 bases, with 17 bases spanning the gap. The CDR3 bases are TGTGCCAGCAGCTCGACCCCCGGACCGAGGGAGACCCAGTACTTC. This encodes CASSSTPGPRETQYF.

The chain links TRBV19 to TRBJ2-2; D remains unclear. Germline lookup yields CDR1 LNHDA and CDR2 SQIVND (reference sequence). The CDR3 extends over 16 amino acids. V lost 1 base to trimming and J lost 3 bases, with 12 bases between them. As DNA, the CDR3 is TGTGCCAGTAGTATAGTACGGAGTTTCGACACCGGGGAGCTGTTTTTT. Its protein is CASSIVRSFDTGELFF.

The V call is TRBV29-1, the J call TRBJ2-2; D is undetermined. Germline V gene data show CDR1 as SQVTM and CDR2 as ANQGSEA. This CDR3 spans 13 amino acids. The V and J ends lost 5 bases and 0 bases respectively, with 7 bases between them. The CDR3 spells CSVLQANTGELFF. Here the CDR3 DNA reads TGCAGCGTTTTGCAGGCGAACACCGGGGAGCTGTTTTTT.